Below, one T cell receptor (beta chain) is given with its context. The target antigen is unknown. The CDR3 consists of 15 residues. The ends were cut back, 0 bases at V and 7 bases at J, with 13 bases in the middle. Looked up from germline, CDR1 is MNHEY and CDR2 is SVGEGT. This specimen comes from a study of Ad26.COV2.S vaccination and SARS-CoV-2 variants. The study, taken as a whole, reports: While placebo recipients had lower spike-specific TCR breadth, vaccine recipients had more.

Some clones are missing from TCRdb's copy, which holds only in-frame ones; the method was immunoSEQ multiplex PCR. In the table there are approximately 350,000 clones, around 90% of which are singletons. Indicated treatment: roughly 20 received Ad26.COV2.S at low or high dose, single or two shots; roughly five received placebo; per-sample allocation not given. Each sample was drawn 63 days after the first injection (of vaccine or placebo). Vaccine was an Ad26 vector expressing Wuhan-strain SARS-CoV-2 spike. The material was peripheral blood, obtained in a trial of Ad26.COV2.S vaccine versus placebo. This chain links TRBV6-2 or TRBV6-3 with TRBJ1-5, with a possible D match to TRBD1 (5 bases). The origin of this receptor is a person between 18 and 59 years old who received the Ad26.COV2.S COVID-19 vaccine or a placebo. The CDR3 region has the DNA TGTGCCAGCAGTTACTCGTCCCAGGGTTGGCAGCCCCAGCATTTT. Its translation is CASSYSSQGWQPQHF.